This paragraph covers one TCR beta chain sequence. This clone was detected only a few times. Its antigen remains unidentified. No base quality information exists; no much larger clone differs at one position. TCRbeta CDR3 regions were amplified from genomic DNA using the immunoSEQ Assay, a bias-controlled multiplex PCR. The original methods were these. Within the assay, amplification of reference gene primers was used to estimate how many nucleated cells each sample contained. To quantify the absolute abundance of each unique TCRbeta CDR3 rearrangement, sequence reads were collapsed and filtered. For each sample, productive Simpson clonality was calculated as the square root of Simpson's diversity index over productive rearrangements. TCRdb stores this immuneACCESS table with in-frame sequences only. Part of the clones is absent; in the studies checked, under half of the shortfall reflects unresolved V genes, and no reason is known for the rest. V, J and clone size are those of that table, while D and trimming were read from the DNA. This sample has about 140,000 clones in its table, and over 80% of those were observed once. The top ten clonotypes cover approximately 11% of the sample.

Participants in the prospective study were enrolled through a virtual design, were aged roughly 18 to 95 years, and lived in about 25 United States geographic areas. To assign participants to cohorts, the prospective study relied on clinical history that participants themselves reported in a screening survey and a study questionnaire. For ImmuneRACE Cohort 3, a participant was defined as recovered based on two consecutive negative NP/OP PCR tests, clearance by a healthcare professional, or resolution of symptoms. In the prospective study, mobile phlebotomists collected whole blood, serum and a nasopharyngeal or oropharyngeal swab from each participant. Participants in the prospective study had the option to provide additional blood draws and questionnaires over an approximately two-month period. Before DNA extraction, prospective study blood samples were shipped either frozen or at room temperature.

The data belong to a study of blood T cell repertoires in COVID-19 (TCRdb year 2020). In the study overall: Samples covering the acute and convalescent phases of COVID-19 were provided by collaborators in the United States, Italy and Spain. The prospective study material was composed of cDNA or gDNA derived from T cells, B-cell-depleted T cells, or PBMCs. Deeply sampled blood TCRbeta repertoires from subjects exposed to, actively infected with, or recovered from COVID-19 were included in the dataset. The repertoires were released in a freely available public database meant as a resource for research on the immune response to SARS-CoV-2. The samples were drawn from two sources: the first 160 participants of the ongoing ImmuneRACE study, and 1,200 or so subjects contributed by 6 global collaborators. A de-identified subject ID, COVID-19 status, age in years and sex were almost always included in the sample metadata. Where HLA class I and class II types were available, the types were taken from metadata supplied by the sample provider, not from assay-based typing.

From the germline V gene, CDR1 is MDHEN and CDR2 is SYDVKM. Germline trimming: 1 base from V, 6 bases from J; junction bases outside gene matches: 5. From cysteine to phenylalanine, the CDR3 is 16 amino acids long. The DNA shown is the 48-base CDR3, in frame from base 1. Study-wide conclusions, independent of this receptor: How much clinical and demographic metadata was included differed by source and by participant, and the metadata was provided uncurated.

The TCR sequence derives from a man aged 60 to 69 who had recovered from COVID-19. Here the chain combines TRBV28 and TRBJ2-1, with TRBD2 matching 11 junction bases. Sequencing was performed on PBMCs or T cells enriched from blood (not recorded which). The nucleotide sequence is given as TGTGCCAGCAGTTTATCCGGGACTAGCGGATCCAATGAGCAGTTCTTC. Its product reads: CASSLSGTSGSNEQFF.